Sequencing of this T cell receptor (beta chain) was carried out in a study of cytomegalovirus exposure and HLA in healthy donors. Study at large: Drawn from HLA-typed donors, approximately 85 million unique TCRs were held in an early data release.

Regarding the study as a whole: By a later analysis, the bulk of CMV-associated TCR beta chains appeared HLA-restricted. It has been reported that TCR beta sequences accurately predicted the HLA-A and HLA-B alleles of most subjects. Reports showed the classifier diagnosing cytomegalovirus status with high specificity and sensitivity.

Worth noting for this clone: Antigen: not known.

This CDR3 is 15 amino acids long. The V and J ends lost 4 bases and 5 bases, in that order; junction bases with no gene match: 9. CDR1 and CDR2 (germline): SGHRS, YFSETQ. The PCR made use of 60 Vbeta and 13 Jbeta primers. Produced via immunoSEQ multiplex PCR; TCRdb's table is partial and in-frame only. The data contain 110,000 or so clones, about four fifths of them seen just once; the ten biggest clones take up nearly 2.5%. The rearrangement joins TRBV5-1 to TRBJ2-5; 9 bases map to TRBD1. The sequencing input was PBMCs. This receptor was obtained from a woman aged 18-29 years in good health and CMV-seronegative. CDR3 bases: TGCGCCAGCAGCCTGGGGACAGGGCGTGAGGAGACCCAGTACTTC. Its protein is CASSLGTGREETQYF.